These 7 T cell receptor beta chains were all obtained from the same sample, sequenced in a study of blood T cell repertoires in COVID-19. Some clones are missing from TCRdb's copy, which holds only in-frame ones; the method was immunoSEQ multiplex PCR. The repertoire has about 42,000 clones, roughly 90% of them found once; the top ten carry around 2.3%. The specimen was peripheral blood. Receptors were obtained from a human donor in a cohort sampled during active COVID-19.

This clone was observed once. This chain links TRBV2 with TRBJ1-2; no clear D gene. The V end lost 2 bases, the J end lost 5 bases, and 15 bases lay between the germline ends. The CDR3 is 15 amino acids. The V gene's germline CDR1 is SNHLY and CDR2 FYNNEI. Here the CDR3 reads CASSERSFVRYGYTF. CDR3 nucleotides: TGTGCCAGCAGTGAACGAAGTTTCGTGAGATATGGCTACACCTTC.

The rearrangement joins TRBV10-2 to TRBJ2-2; the match to TRBD1 covers 8 bases. The junction had 8 bases not matched to a gene; V was cut back by 8 bases and J by 3 bases. Germline assignment: CDR1 WSHSY and CDR2 SAAADI. CDR3 length: 15 residues. The CDR3 loop is CASFATGVDTGELFF. CDR3 nucleotide sequence: TGCGCCAGCTTCGCGACAGGGGTCGACACCGGGGAGCTGTTTTTT.

The V gene is TRBV5-8, the J gene TRBJ2-5; TRBD2 matches 8 bases. The CDR3 totals 16 residues. Looked up from germline, CDR1 is SGHTS and CDR2 is YDEGEE. The V segment lost 1 base and the J segment 7 bases; nucleotides outside the gene matches: 12. The CDR3 bases are TGTGCCAGCAGCTTGACAACTAGCGGATTCCATGGGACCCAGTACTTC. This encodes CASSLTTSGFHGTQYF. Combining the CDR3 with reference TRBV5-8 and TRBJ2-5 gives the whole variable domain EAGVTQSPTHLIKTRGQQATLRCSPISGHTSVYWYQQALGLGLQFLLWYDEGEERNRGNFPPRFSGRQFPNYSSELNVNALELEDSALYLCASSLTTSGFHGTQYFGPGTRLLVL.

This chain joins TRBV6-2 or TRBV6-3 and TRBJ2-6, with TRBD1 matching over 10 bases. Germline CDR1 is MNHEY and CDR2 is SVGEGT. The V and J ends lost 4 bases and 1 base, in that order; junction bases with no gene match: 10. The CDR3 has 19 amino acids. CDR3 sequence (DNA): TGTGCCAGCAGTTCGACCGTTGGGGACAGGGGATCTGGGGCCAACGTCCTGACTTTC. Encoded protein: CASSSTVGDRGSGANVLTF.

The J gene is TRBJ1-1, the V gene TRBV4-1; D is ambiguous. V was trimmed by 0 bases and J by 4 bases, leaving 6 bases between them. Germline lookup yields CDR1 MGHRA and CDR2 YSYEKL. The CDR3 is 13 residues long. DNA of the CDR3: TGCGCCAGCAGCCAAGATCCCGTCACTGAAGCTTTCTTT. It translates to CASSQDPVTEAFF.

V usage is TRBV2 and J usage is TRBJ1-2; 12 bases fit TRBD1. Germline CDR1 reads SNHLY; CDR2 reads FYNNEI. The CDR3 has 15 amino acids. V lost 5 bases, J lost 4 bases, and 5 bases stayed unmatched. The CDR3 is CASSMGQGAVYGYTF. CDR3 bases: TGTGCCAGCAGTATGGGACAGGGGGCCGTCTATGGCTACACCTTC.

The V and J genes are TRBV29-1 and TRBJ2-3; TRBD2 matches at 9 bases. Germline CDR1 is SQVTM and CDR2 is ANQGSEA. This CDR3 is 14 amino acids long. V lost 4 bases, J lost 4 bases, and 6 bases stayed unmatched. CDR3 DNA: TGCAGCGTTGTTTTGCGGGGGGGGGCAGATACGCAGTATTTT. Encoded protein: CSVVLRGGADTQYF.